These 18 T cell receptor beta chains came from one sample sequenced in a study of T cells in localized non-small cell lung cancer. The table came from immunoSEQ multiplex PCR; TCRdb's copy has only in-frame clones and leaves some out. The sample holds over 45,000 clones; more than 85% are singletons and the top ten take about a sixth. Sequences were derived from PBMCs, sampled before any cancer treatment. These receptors were collected from a female donor with stage II lung adenocarcinoma.

The V gene is TRBV5-1, the J gene TRBJ2-3, with D possibly TRBD2 on 5 matching bases. Germline assignment: CDR1 SGHRS and CDR2 YFSETQ. Trimming took 0 bases from V and 2 from J, leaving 10 bases between them. This CDR3 spans 15 amino acids. CDR3 loop: CASSLVDDYTDTQYF. The CDR3 nucleotides read TGCGCCAGCAGCTTGGTTGACGACTACACAGATACGCAGTATTTT.

The rearrangement joins TRBV5-6 to TRBJ1-5; a weak D match, TRBD1 (6 bases). Germline CDR1 reads SGHDT; CDR2 reads YYEEEE. Trimming stripped 4 bases from V and 4 bases from J, with 9 bases between. This CDR3 is built from 13 residues. The CDR3 coding sequence is TGTGCCAGCAGCCGGGGGCGGAATCAGCCCCAGCATTTT. Its protein is CASSRGRNQPQHF.

V gene TRBV5-4 combines with J gene TRBJ2-1; 11 bases align to TRBD2. Germline V gives CDR1 SGHNT, CDR2 YYREEE (reference sequence). The length of the CDR3 is 15 residues. The V gene end was trimmed by 3 bases and the J gene end by 7 bases; junction bases not matched to a gene: 6. CDR3 nucleotides: TGTGCCAGCAGCTGGAGACTAGCGGGGATAAATGAGCAGTTCTTC. This codes for CASSWRLAGINEQFF.

The rearrangement links TRBV7-9 to TRBJ1-3; D uncertain. Germline-derived CDR1 and CDR2 are SEHNR and FQNEAQ (reference sequence). CDR3 length: 16 amino acids. Trimming stripped 5 bases from V and 0 bases from J, with 14 bases between. The CDR3 DNA follows: TGTGCCAGCAGCCTTGCCAGTTGGGGCTCTGGAAACACCATATATTTT. Its translation: CASSLASWGSGNTIYF.

In its sample, this clone was seen once. This sequence joins TRBV11-3 and TRBJ2-7; tentatively, D is TRBD1 or TRBD2 (5 bases each). V lost 1 base to trimming and J lost 0 bases, with 10 bases between them. Germline assignment: CDR1 SGHNT and CDR2 YENEEA. The CDR3 sequence is 15 residues long. The DNA for the CDR3 is TGTGCCAGCAGCTTAGGGGACGTTAGCTCCTACGAGCAGTACTTC. It specifies CASSLGDVSSYEQYF.

A single count supports this clone. The chain employs TRBV5-8 and TRBJ2-1; 8 positions agree with TRBD2. The V and J ends lost 5 bases and 6 bases, in that order; junction bases with no gene match: 4. Per germline, CDR1 SGHTS and CDR2 YDEGEE. CDR3 size: 13 residues. Here the CDR3 reads CASRPRGGNEQFF. The DNA of the CDR3 is TGTGCCAGCAGACCCCGGGGGGGCAATGAGCAGTTCTTC.

This rearrangement joins TRBV19 to TRBJ2-1; 11 nucleotides align to TRBD2. The CDR3 has 17 amino acids. V shed 8 bases and J 3 bases; nucleotides not matched to a gene: 12. Looked up from germline, CDR1 is LNHDA and CDR2 is SQIVND (reference sequence). The chain's CDR3 is CASHGGSGGAGYNEQFF. The CDR3 coding sequence is TGTGCCAGTCACGGAGGTAGCGGGGGGGCGGGCTACAATGAGCAGTTCTTC.

The chain uses TRBV19 and TRBJ2-5, with D uncertain. CDR3 length equals 11 residues. V gave up 3 bases and J gave up 5 bases, with 4 bases separating them. Germline-derived CDR1 and CDR2 are LNHDA and SQIVND (reference sequence). CDR3 DNA: TGTGCCAGTAGTATCATGGAGACCCAGTACTTC. Its translation: CASSIMETQYF.

CDR3 region: CASSEGYRIRAFF. For the CDR3, the DNA is TGTGCCAGCAGTGAGGGCTACAGAATCCGGGCTTTCTTT. The chain combines TRBV2 with TRBJ1-1; D gene ambiguous. V was cut by 3 bases and J by 11 bases, with 16 bases left in between. The CDR3 length is 13 residues. Germline CDR1 reads SNHLY; CDR2 reads FYNNEI. The variable domain in full, with the rest retrieved from reference TRBV2 and TRBJ1-1, is EPEVTQTPSHQVTQMGQEVILRCVPISNHLYFYWYRQILGQKVEFLVSFYNNEISEKSEIFDDQFSVERPDGSNFTLKIRSTKLEDSAMYFCASSEGYRIRAFFGQGTRLTVV.

The chain recombines TRBV25-1 with TRBJ2-5; TRBD1 matches 8 bases. V shed 0 bases, J shed 5 bases, and the junction held 2 bases outside the gene matches. Germline V lookup: CDR1 MGHDK, CDR2 SYGVNS. The length of the CDR3 is 14 residues. Here the CDR3 reads CASSEYTGGETQYF. Here the CDR3 DNA reads TGTGCCAGCAGTGAATACACAGGGGGGGAGACCCAGTACTTC.

The chain joins TRBV14 to TRBJ1-1; D is ambiguous. The CDR3 spans 13 residues. The V and J ends lost 1 base and 1 base respectively, with 4 bases between them. The germline V gene has CDR1 SGHDN and CDR2 FVKESK. CDR3 sequence (DNA): TGTGCCAGCAGCCAAGGTGGGAACACTGAAGCTTTCTTT. This codes for CASSQGGNTEAFF.

This chain joins TRBV2 and TRBJ2-7; D perhaps matches TRBD2 (7 bases). V was clipped by 7 bases and J by 1 base, with 14 bases between them. The CDR3 extends over 14 amino acids. From germline, CDR1 is SNHLY and CDR2 FYNNEI. The CDR3 loop reads CASKTRGASYEQYF. As DNA, the CDR3 is TGTGCCAGCAAAACCCGGGGGGCATCCTACGAGCAGTACTTC. The entire variable domain, with the rest obtained from reference TRBV2 and TRBJ2-7, is as follows: EPEVTQTPSHQVTQMGQEVILRCVPISNHLYFYWYRQILGQKVEFLVSFYNNEISEKSEIFDDQFSVERPDGSNFTLKIRSTKLEDSAMYFCASKTRGASYEQYFGPGTRLTVT.

In its sample, this clone was seen once. The chain uses TRBV2 and TRBJ2-5; no firm D call. The V end was cut by 3 bases, the J end by 2 bases, with 10 bases between. This CDR3 is 14 amino acids long. Germline V gives CDR1 SNHLY, CDR2 FYNNEI. The CDR3 coding sequence is TGTGCCAGCAGTGACCGGCGGTCTCAAGAGACCCAGTACTTC. Translation: CASSDRRSQETQYF.

The V gene is TRBV25-1, the J gene TRBJ2-3, with D perhaps TRBD2 (5 bases). CDR1 is MGHDK, CDR2 SYGVNS, per germline. The CDR3 is 14 residues long. V was pared by 5 bases and J by 0 bases, with 9 bases between. The CDR3 spells CASSPRTSTDTQYF. Written as DNA, the CDR3 is TGTGCCAGCAGTCCCCGGACTAGCACAGATACGCAGTATTTT. Based on the CDR3 plus reference TRBV25-1 and TRBJ2-3, the full variable domain is EADIYQTPRYLVIGTGKKITLECSQTMGHDKMYWYQQDPGMELHLIHYSYGVNSTEKGDLSSESTVSRIRTEHFPLTLESARPSHTSQYLCASSPRTSTDTQYFGPGTRLTVL.

This chain uses TRBV7-8 with TRBJ1-1, with a weak D call TRBD1 (6 bases). V lost 6 bases, J lost 5 bases, and 10 bases lay in between. The CDR3 spans 12 residues. The germline V gene encodes CDR1 SGHVS and CDR2 FQNEAQ. CDR3 amino acids: CASRIQGTEAFF. CDR3 DNA: TGTGCCAGCAGAATCCAGGGGACTGAAGCTTTCTTT.

The rearrangement joins TRBV4-1 to TRBJ2-2, with unresolved D. This CDR3 contains 15 residues. Trimming took off 4 bases at V and 1 base at J, with 10 bases between the two ends. The germline V gene encodes CDR1 MGHRA and CDR2 YSYEKL. CDR3 amino acids: CASSPLLQNTGELFF. CDR3 coding DNA: TGCGCCAGCAGCCCCTTGCTCCAGAACACCGGGGAGCTGTTTTTT.

This chain links TRBV21-1 with TRBJ1-1; TRBD1 is the table's D call, not checked against the DNA. TRBV21-1 is marked as a pseudogene. There are 16 residues in the CDR3. The chain's CDR3 is CASSPIISGTNTEAFF. The CDR3 nucleotides read TGTGCCAGCAGCCCGATAATTTCCGGGACAAACACTGAAGCTTTCTTT.

V and J are TRBV19 and TRBJ2-1; 14 bases fit TRBD2. Germline assignment: CDR1 LNHDA and CDR2 SQIVND (reference sequence). The CDR3 runs to 16 residues. The V gene end was trimmed by 3 bases and the J gene end by 7 bases; junction bases not matched to a gene: 5. The CDR3 nucleotides read TGTGCCAGTAGTATGGGTGGGACTAGCGGGAGTAATGAGCAGTTCTTC. Translating it yields CASSMGGTSGSNEQFF. Based on the CDR3 plus reference TRBV19 and TRBJ2-1, the full variable domain is DGGITQSPKYLFRKEGQNVTLSCEQNLNHDAMYWYRQDPGQGLRLIYYSQIVNDFQKGDIAEGYSVSREKKESFPLTVTSAQKNPTAFYLCASSMGGTSGSNEQFFGPGTRLTVL.